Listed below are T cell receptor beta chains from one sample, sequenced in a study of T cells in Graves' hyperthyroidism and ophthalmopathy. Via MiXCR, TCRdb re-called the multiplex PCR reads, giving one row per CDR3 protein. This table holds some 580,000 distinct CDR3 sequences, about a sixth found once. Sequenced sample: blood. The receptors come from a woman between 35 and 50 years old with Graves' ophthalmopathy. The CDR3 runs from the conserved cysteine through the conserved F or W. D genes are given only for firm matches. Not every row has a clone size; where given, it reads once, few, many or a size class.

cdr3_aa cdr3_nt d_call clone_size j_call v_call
CASSLIDRALRGYTF TGTGCCAGCAGTTTAATAGACAGGGCTCTTAGGGGCTACACCTTC TRBD1 . TRBJ1-2 TRBV28
CSAYNTGELFF TGCAGTGCTTATAACACCGGGGAGCTGTTTTTT . . TRBJ2-2 TRBV20-1
CASSPDRASGYGYTF TGTGCCAGTAGTCCAGATCGCGCGTCGGGGTACGGCTACACCTTC . many TRBJ1-2 TRBV19
CASSIDRGQYGYTF TGTGCCAGCAGTATAGACAGGGGGCAATATGGCTACACCTTC TRBD1 . TRBJ1-2 TRBV28
CSATRGLAGTDTQYF TGCAGTGCTACCAGGGGACTAGCGGGCACAGATACGCAGTATTTT TRBD2 many TRBJ2-3 TRBV20-1
CASSGRRPGQGSYGYTF TGTGCCAGCAGTGGGAGACGGCCGGGACAGGGATCTTATGGCTACACCTTC TRBD1 . TRBJ1-2 TRBV12-3/TRBV12-4
CAIMGNSLNTEAFF TGTGCCATCATGGGAAACAGCCTAAACACTGAAGCTTTCTTT . few TRBJ1-1 TRBV6-1
CASSQKPPSGFSNEQFF TGCGCCAGCAGCCAGAAGCCGCCTAGCGGCTTTTCCAATGAGCAGTTCTTC TRBD2 . TRBJ2-1 TRBV4-1
CASTLQSADTQYF TGTGCCAGCACCCTCCAAAGCGCAGATACGCAGTATTTT . many TRBJ2-3 TRBV11-2
CASSHSQGASNEQFF TGTGCCAGCAGTCATTCACAGGGGGCAAGCAATGAGCAGTTCTTC TRBD1 many TRBJ2-1 TRBV28
CASSHSNSQSGNTIYF TGCGCCAGCAGCCATTCAAATTCCCAATCTGGAAACACCATATATTTT . many TRBJ1-3 TRBV4-1
CASSAGTPDSPLHF TGCGCCAGCAGCGCCGGGACGCCAGATTCACCCCTCCACTTT . few TRBJ1-6 TRBV5-1
CATSRDRTGYYEQYF TGTGCCACCAGCAGAGATCGGACAGGGTACTACGAGCAGTACTTC TRBD1 many TRBJ2-7 TRBV15
CASSPAGDSPLHF TGTGCCAGCTCACCTGCTGGAGATTCACCCCTCCACTTT . . TRBJ1-6 TRBV18
CASFGGGYTF TGCGCCAGCTTCGGGGGAGGCTACACCTTC . . TRBJ1-2 TRBV10-2
CASSVPGHRSANVLTF TGTGCCAGCAGCGTCCCGGGACACCGCTCTGCCAACGTCCTGACTTTC . many TRBJ2-6 TRBV28
CATSLEVMSPLHF TGTGCCACCAGCCTGGAAGTGATGTCACCCCTCCACTTT . few TRBJ1-6 TRBV15
CASSKTGGGQPQHF TGTGCCAGCAGTAAAACAGGGGGCGGTCAGCCCCAGCATTTT TRBD1 . TRBJ1-5 TRBV27
CASSLLGGGTDTQYF TGTGCCAGCAGCTTACTTGGCGGCGGAACAGATACGCAGTATTTT . many TRBJ2-3 TRBV7-8
CASSRGTSGRDTQYF TGTGCCAGCAGCCGCGGGACTAGCGGGAGAGATACGCAGTATTTT TRBD2 . TRBJ2-3 TRBV13
CASSPSAGPTDTQYF TGTGCCAGCAGCCCGTCAGCGGGACCTACAGATACGCAGTATTTT TRBD2 many TRBJ2-3 TRBV11-2
CSAHRGLGTEAFF TGCAGTGCTCACAGGGGGCTGGGGACTGAAGCTTTCTTT TRBD1 few TRBJ1-1 TRBV20-1
CASSPTGTDYGYTF TGTGCCAGCTCACCTACGGGGACAGACTATGGCTACACCTTC TRBD1 many TRBJ1-2 TRBV18
CASSLQTPAVEYF TGTGCCAGCAGTTTACAGACTCCGGCAGTAGAGTACTTC . many TRBJ2-5 TRBV28
CASSSLAGETRDEQFF TGTGCCAGCAGCTCCTTAGCGGGAGAAACACGGGATGAGCAGTTCTTC TRBD2 . TRBJ2-1 TRBV7-3
CAWREDSAYNEQFF TGTGCCTGGAGGGAGGATAGTGCCTACAATGAGCAGTTCTTC . many TRBJ2-1 TRBV30
CASSRLEGVSQPQHF TGTGCCAGCAGCCGTTTAGAGGGGGTGAGCCAGCCCCAGCATTTT . many TRBJ1-5 TRBV2
CASSFFSGDAQQFF TGTGCCAGCAGCTTTTTTAGCGGAGATGCCCAACAGTTCTTC . many TRBJ2-1 TRBV7-3
CASSQGEGGRQPQHF TGCGCCAGCAGCCAAGGGGAGGGGGGTCGGCAGCCCCAGCATTTT . many TRBJ1-5 TRBV4-1